The entry that follows covers one TCR beta chain sequence. Its cognate antigen has yet to be identified. From each donor, an approximately 2.4 ml peripheral blood sample was collected into PAXgene tubes and kept at -80 degrees C. Without any T cell sorting, total RNA was extracted from whole blood using the PAXgene blood miRNA kit on an automated QIAcube. Deep TCRalpha and TCRbeta repertoire profiling with unique molecular barcoding was performed on peripheral blood of monozygotic twin pairs concordant or discordant for inflammatory bowel disease. For every twin pair, smoking habits were documented, and each individual was categorised as a current, former or never smoker. Library generation was performed with 5' RACE. For each TCR library, approximately 3,700 ng of total RNA was used. cDNA was synthesized with SMARTScribe reverse transcriptase in eight separate reactions per sample. During cDNA synthesis, template switching introduced unique molecular identifiers that contained a 6-nucleotide sample barcode. Amplification of TCRalpha and TCRbeta cDNA involved two nested PCRs of approximately 16 and 10 cycles, and each PCR was followed by bead purification. Before amplification, the cDNA was both treated with uracil DNA-glycosylase and purified with the QIAquick PCR purification kit. The second PCR was the step at which Illumina TruSeq-compatible adapters and sample-specific barcodes were added. Library quality and concentration were assessed using TapeStation and Qubit, and about 5.2 ng of each library was pooled. Sequencing of the pooled libraries was done on an Illumina HiSeq2500 single-index Rapid Run using custom sequencing primers and 2 x 100 bp reads. In the original analysis: MiGEC version 1.2.6 was used for UMI-based consensus assembly, which corrected PCR and sequencing errors. MiXCR version 2.1.1 handled V(D)J alignment, clonotype assembly and CDR3 extraction. To normalise gene usage, clonotype sharing and MAIT/NKT TCR abundance, the top 1000, 10 000 and 20 000 clonotypes in each sample were analysed. Diversity was computed as the inverse Simpson index with the vegan R package after downsampling to 27 000 UMIs. Statistical testing used paired Mann-Whitney U tests on the discordant twin pairs and applied Benjamini-Hochberg correction for multiple testing. TCRdb reprocessed the reads and lists each CDR3 protein sequence as a single entry, with no DNA. Clone size and V and J calls follow TCRdb, not the original study. This specimen's table enumerates approximately 300,000 distinct CDR3 sequences. The top ten clonotypes cover 5.5% to 6.5% of the sample.

This specimen comes from a study of monozygotic twins with inflammatory bowel disease (dated by TCRdb to about 2019). For the wider study: In total, 28 monozygotic twin pairs made up the full study: 19 Danish pairs, all IBD-discordant, plus nine German pairs, of which four were IBD-concordant and five were IBD-discordant. Each individual had, on average, about 151 000 unique TCRalpha sequences and 181 000 unique TCRbeta sequences available for analysis. Disease-associated traits were sought mainly through comparisons between IBD patients and their genetically identical healthy co-twins within discordant pairs. Broad study findings and their caveats: IBD patients had lower TCRbeta repertoire diversity, measured by the inverse Simpson index, than their healthy co-twins. No difference in repertoire similarity was observed between concordant and discordant twins, possibly owing to limited statistical power. IBD patients shared fewer clonotypes with other individuals than healthy twins did, most markedly in patients showing signs of disease activity. Distinction between different T cell subtypes could not be achieved in the analysis. No single strong signal or clonotype linked to IBD turned up in the results, so the idea that one exists was not supported. Differing immunosuppressive treatments among patients may have added background noise and inter-individual variability to the repertoires.

The CDR1 and CDR2 encoded by the germline V gene are MNHNS and SASEGT. There are 14 amino acids in the CDR3, from cysteine to phenylalanine inclusive. Only the protein sequence is given. This sequence uses TRBV6-1 and TRBJ2-3; TCRdb picks TRBD1, but there is no DNA to check that call. The sequenced sample was blood. The source of this sequence is a human donor with ulcerative colitis or Crohn's disease, or a healthy co-twin of an affected twin (not recorded which). The CDR3 is CASRIRGSTDTQYF.